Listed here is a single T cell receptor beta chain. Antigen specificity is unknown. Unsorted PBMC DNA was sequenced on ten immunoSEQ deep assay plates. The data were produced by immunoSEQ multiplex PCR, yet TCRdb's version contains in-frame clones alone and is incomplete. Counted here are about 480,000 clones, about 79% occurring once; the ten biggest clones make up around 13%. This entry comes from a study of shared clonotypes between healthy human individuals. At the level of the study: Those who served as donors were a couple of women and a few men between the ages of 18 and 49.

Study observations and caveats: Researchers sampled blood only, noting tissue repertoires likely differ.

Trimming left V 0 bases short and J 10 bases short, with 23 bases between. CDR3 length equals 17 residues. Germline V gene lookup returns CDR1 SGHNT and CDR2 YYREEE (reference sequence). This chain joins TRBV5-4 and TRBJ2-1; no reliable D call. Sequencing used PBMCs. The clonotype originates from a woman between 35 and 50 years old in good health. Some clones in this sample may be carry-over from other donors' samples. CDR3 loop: CASSLGRGGGLTKEQFF. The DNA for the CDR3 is TGTGCCAGCAGCTTGGGACGTGGCGGCGGTCTTACGAAAGAGCAGTTCTTC.